Listed below are T cell receptor beta chains from one sample, sequenced in a study of T cells after yellow fever vaccination. MiXCR, applied by TCRdb to the 5' RACE reads, yields one record per CDR3 protein. The profile covers hundreds of thousands of distinct CDR3 sequences, with approximately 12% appearing a single time and roughly 13% taken by the ten largest. Sequencing used PBMCs, obtained on the day of the yellow fever booster vaccination. The receptors here all came from a young man who received the YFV17D yellow fever vaccine. Each CDR3 is given with its conserved first and last residue. The D gene is left open where the match is weak. Clone size is not always given. Where it is, it says once, few, many or a class for expanded clones.

d_gene: NA; j_gene: TRBJ1-5; abundance: NA; v_gene: TRBV12-3/TRBV12-4; CDR3aa: CASRQGGRSNQPQHF; CDR3nt: TGTGCCAGCAGGCAGGGAGGGCGTAGCAATCAGCCCCAGCATTTT
d_gene: NA; j_gene: TRBJ2-7; abundance: few; v_gene: TRBV4-1; CDR3aa: CASSRGITYEQYF; CDR3nt: TGCGCCAGCAGTAGGGGGATTACCTACGAGCAGTACTTC
d_gene: TRBD2; j_gene: TRBJ2-1; abundance: few; v_gene: TRBV20-1; CDR3aa: CGDGLARNEQFF; CDR3nt: TGCGGAGACGGACTAGCGAGAAATGAGCAGTTCTTC
d_gene: NA; j_gene: TRBJ2-1; abundance: many; v_gene: TRBV7-6; CDR3aa: CASSQGGTAYNEQFF; CDR3nt: TGTGCCAGCAGCCAAGGAGGAACAGCTTACAATGAGCAGTTCTTC
d_gene: TRBD2; j_gene: TRBJ2-1; abundance: NA; v_gene: TRBV19; CDR3aa: CASRGGRATAEQFF; CDR3nt: TGTGCCAGTAGAGGCGGGAGGGCCACCGCTGAGCAGTTCTTC
d_gene: TRBD1; j_gene: TRBJ2-3; abundance: many; v_gene: TRBV5-4; CDR3aa: CASSLGTGDNTQYF; CDR3nt: TGTGCCAGCAGCTTAGGGACAGGGGATAATACGCAGTATTTT
d_gene: TRBD1; j_gene: TRBJ2-2; abundance: few; v_gene: TRBV5-6; CDR3aa: CASSYRGLNTGELFF; CDR3nt: TGTGCCAGCAGCTACAGGGGCTTGAACACCGGGGAGCTGTTTTTT
d_gene: NA; j_gene: TRBJ2-7; abundance: few; v_gene: TRBV9; CDR3aa: CASSVGWEEDEQYF; CDR3nt: TGTGCCAGCAGCGTAGGGTGGGAGGAGGACGAGCAGTACTTC
d_gene: TRBD2; j_gene: TRBJ2-1; abundance: few; v_gene: TRBV5-1; CDR3aa: CASSLSLIAGGIYNEQFF; CDR3nt: TGCGCCAGCAGCTTATCTCTTATAGCGGGAGGGATCTACAATGAGCAGTTCTTC
d_gene: NA; j_gene: TRBJ1-3; abundance: NA; v_gene: TRBV20-1; CDR3aa: CSARDSSSGSGNTIYF; CDR3nt: TGCAGTGCTAGAGATTCCTCATCCGGGAGTGGAAACACCATATATTTT
d_gene: TRBD2; j_gene: TRBJ2-1; abundance: NA; v_gene: TRBV6-1; CDR3aa: CASRGGTSGSYEQFF; CDR3nt: TGTGCCAGCAGAGGGGGGACTAGCGGGAGTTATGAGCAGTTCTTC
d_gene: NA; j_gene: TRBJ2-7; abundance: NA; v_gene: TRBV19; CDR3aa: CASSIGAASANGLFYEQYF; CDR3nt: TGTGCCAGTAGTATAGGGGCGGCTAGCGCCAACGGACTCTTCTACGAGCAGTACTTC
d_gene: TRBD2; j_gene: TRBJ2-7; abundance: NA; v_gene: TRBV12-3/TRBV12-4; CDR3aa: CASSIAGGFYEQYF; CDR3nt: TGTGCCAGCAGCATAGCGGGAGGGTTCTACGAGCAGTACTTC
d_gene: TRBD2; j_gene: TRBJ2-1; abundance: many; v_gene: TRBV7-2; CDR3aa: CASSLGLAENEQFF; CDR3nt: TGTGCCAGCAGCCTGGGACTAGCGGAGAATGAGCAGTTCTTC
d_gene: NA; j_gene: TRBJ1-2; abundance: few; v_gene: TRBV4-2; CDR3aa: CASSPGRGRTYGYTF; CDR3nt: TGTGCCAGCAGCCCTGGCCGGGGGCGGACCTATGGCTACACCTTC
d_gene: NA; j_gene: TRBJ2-2; abundance: few; v_gene: TRBV28; CDR3aa: CAGGAGELFF; CDR3nt: TGTGCCGGGGGCGCCGGGGAGCTGTTTTTT